The 26 T cell receptor beta chains in this list originate from one sample, sequenced in a study of identical twins. One entry per CDR3 protein, called by TCRdb with MiXCR from the 5' RACE reads. The sample includes roughly 490,000 distinct CDR3 sequences, roughly an eighth seen only once; the top ten take approximately 0.98%. This sample also appeared in a second study, on yellow fever vaccine responses in identical twins.

Sequencing input: CD4+ T cells sorted from blood. The receptors originated from a woman aged 18-29 years in good health.

The CDR3 region has the DNA TGTGCCAGCAGTCTCAGACGGACAGGAACCTACGAGCAGTACTTC. Amino acid sequence: CASSLRRTGTYEQYF. The J gene is TRBJ2-7, the V gene TRBV27; 7 nucleotides align to TRBD1. Germline values: CDR1 MNHEY, CDR2 SMNVEV (reference sequence). V dropped 5 bases and J dropped 2; count of bases not matched to a gene: 9. The CDR3 contains 15 residues.

The V and J genes are TRBV11-2 and TRBJ2-6; tentatively, D is TRBD1 (6 bases). CDR1 and CDR2 from the germline V gene are SGHAT and FQNNGV. The CDR3 sequence is 20 residues long. The germline V and J ends were trimmed by 4 bases and 1 base, with 23 bases remaining between them. The CDR3: CASSSGGRGPKVSGANVLTF. The CDR3 coding sequence is TGTGCCAGCAGCTCCGGTGGCAGGGGCCCTAAAGTGTCTGGGGCCAACGTCCTGACTTTC.

The genes are TRBV6-5 and TRBJ1-6, with 7 bases identical to TRBD1. The CDR3 is 15 amino acids. Germline V gives CDR1 MNHEY, CDR2 SVGAGI. Trimming took 3 bases from V and 10 from J; bases not matched to a gene: 9. CDR3 region: CASSYLDRVGSPLHF. CDR3 DNA sequence: TGTGCCAGCAGTTATTTAGACAGGGTGGGGTCACCCCTCCACTTT.

V usage is TRBV5-1 and J usage is TRBJ2-5; D is ambiguous. V shed 3 bases and J shed 2 bases, with 11 bases lying between them. Germline V gene sequence: CDR1 SGHRS, CDR2 YFSETQ. The length of the CDR3 is 14 residues. As DNA, the CDR3 is TGCGCCAGCAGCTCCATGGACCTTCAAGAGACCCAGTACTTC. Translating gives CASSSMDLQETQYF.

The rearrangement links TRBV6-5 to TRBJ2-2, with D unresolved. The V and J ends lost 6 bases and 4 bases respectively, with 6 bases between them. This CDR3 is built from 12 residues. Germline V gives CDR1 MNHEY, CDR2 SVGAGI. For the CDR3, the DNA is TGTGCCAGCAGGGACGTCACCGGGGAGCTGTTTTTT. Protein sequence: CASRDVTGELFF.

The J gene is TRBJ2-7, the V gene TRBV18; 7 bases match TRBD1. Germline V CDR1 and CDR2: KGHSH, LQKENI. The junction had 5 bases not matched to a gene; V was cut back by 2 bases and J by 4 bases. The CDR3 extends over 14 amino acids. The CDR3 sequence is CASSPGDREYEQYF. For the CDR3, the DNA is TGTGCCAGCTCACCAGGAGACAGGGAGTACGAGCAGTACTTC.

This clonotype has just a few counts. The chain has TRBV20-1 and TRBJ2-7, with D perhaps TRBD2 (5 bases). Germline values: CDR1 DFQATT, CDR2 SNEGSKA (reference sequence). Trimming took off 0 bases at V and 0 bases at J, with 12 bases between the two ends. CDR3 length equals 15 residues. CDR3 sequence (DNA): TGCAGTGCTAGAGATCTCGGGAAGAGCTCCTACGAGCAGTACTTC. Amino acids: CSARDLGKSSYEQYF.

This clonotype was observed a few times. The chain links TRBV20-1 to TRBJ2-2, with 10 bases identical to TRBD2. The V and J ends lost 0 bases and 3 bases, in that order; junction bases with no gene match: 7. Germline CDR1 is DFQATT and CDR2 is SNEGSKA (reference sequence). The CDR3 runs to 17 residues. CDR3 in amino acids: CSARDSGGPPDTGELFF. The CDR3 DNA reads TGCAGTGCTAGAGATAGCGGGGGGCCTCCGGACACCGGGGAGCTGTTTTTT.

A few counts support this clonotype. The CDR3 DNA follows: TGTGCCAGCAGTAGAACCCCAGAGTATGGCTACACCTTC. Its translation is CASSRTPEYGYTF. The chain combines TRBV6-1 with TRBJ1-2, with unresolved D. CDR1 and CDR2 from the germline V gene are MNHNS and SASEGT. CDR3 length: 13 residues. V was shortened by 5 bases and J by 5 bases, with 12 bases between the two germline ends.

This clonotype was counted many times. The V gene is TRBV12-3 or TRBV12-4, the J gene TRBJ2-1; 12 bases line up with TRBD1. V lost 8 bases, J lost 8 bases, and 4 bases stayed unmatched. This CDR3 contains 13 residues. This chain's CDR3 is CASGGQGAYEQFF. The CDR3 DNA is TGTGCCAGCGGGGGACAGGGGGCTTATGAGCAGTTCTTC.

The chain joins TRBV6-6 to TRBJ2-7; 7 nucleotides match TRBD1. This CDR3 is 13 amino acids long. V was pared by 8 bases and J by 0 bases, with 4 bases of the junction left unmatched. Germline lookup yields CDR1 MNHNY and CDR2 SVGAGI (reference sequence). CDR3 coding DNA: TGTGCCAGCCTCCGGGACAGCTCCTACGAGCAGTACTTC. Translation gives CASLRDSSYEQYF.

In this sample, this clonotype turned up a few times. The chain uses TRBV20-1 and TRBJ1-6; TRBD1 is a possible D gene (5 bases). V was clipped by 6 bases and J by 8 bases, with 8 bases between them. The CDR3 has 11 residues. Germline values: CDR1 DFQATT, CDR2 SNEGSKA (reference sequence). The CDR3 is CSAQDHSPLHF. CDR3 nucleotides: TGCAGTGCACAGGACCATTCACCCCTCCACTTT.

The CDR3 here is CASRPTGTGLYEQYF. Here the CDR3 DNA reads TGTGCCAGCAGGCCCACAGGGACCGGGCTCTACGAGCAGTACTTC. The V gene is TRBV6-1, the J gene TRBJ2-7; weak D call: TRBD1 (6 bases). V was trimmed by 6 bases and J by 3 bases, leaving 18 bases between them. This CDR3 is 15 amino acids long. Germline V gene sequence: CDR1 MNHNS, CDR2 SASEGT.

This clonotype has more than one count but fewer than ten. The V call is TRBV24-1, the J call TRBJ2-1; TRBD2 aligns across 9 bases. The J segment lost 7 bases and the V segment lost 5 bases, leaving 5 bases of the junction unmatched. Per the germline V gene, CDR1 is KGHDR and CDR2 is SFDVKD. This CDR3 is built from 14 residues. In nucleotides, the CDR3 is TGTGCCACCAGTGTTGCGGGAGGGGGTAATGAGCAGTTCTTC. Its translation: CATSVAGGGNEQFF.

The CDR3: CAITPSGGAQFF. The CDR3 nucleotides read TGTGCCATCACCCCTAGCGGGGGAGCGCAGTTCTTC. This sequence joins TRBV10-3 and TRBJ2-1; 10 nucleotides line up with TRBD2. The CDR3 is 12 amino acids. Germline V gene lookup returns CDR1 ENHRY and CDR2 SYGVKD. V lost 7 bases to trimming and J lost 12 bases; unmatched junction nucleotides: 6.

The J gene is TRBJ1-5, the V gene TRBV7-2; D may be TRBD1 (5 bases). Trimming took off 1 base at V and 4 bases at J, with 11 bases between the two ends. The CDR3 spans 15 residues. Germline lookup yields CDR1 SGHTA and CDR2 FQGNSA. CDR3 nucleotide sequence: TGTGCCAGCAGCTTAGTGAGGGACGGGAATCAGCCCCAGCATTTT. Residues: CASSLVRDGNQPQHF.

This sequence joins TRBV20-1 and TRBJ1-4; unclear D gene. CDR1 is DFQATT, CDR2 SNEGSKA, per germline (reference sequence). The CDR3 sequence is 12 residues long. Trimming removed 5 bases from V and 7 bases from J, with 11 bases in between. CDR3 protein: CSAAPPGEKLFF. CDR3 coding DNA: TGCAGTGCTGCCCCACCAGGTGAAAAACTGTTTTTT.

This clonotype turned up a few times. The gene calls are TRBV20-1 and TRBJ2-2; tentatively, D is TRBD2 (6 bases). The V gene lost 6 bases and the J gene lost 5 bases, with 13 bases spanning the gap. The V gene's germline CDR1 is DFQATT and CDR2 SNEGSKA (reference sequence). This CDR3 has 13 amino acids. CDR3 loop: CSASWDSTGELFF. CDR3 in DNA: TGCAGTGCCAGCTGGGACTCGACCGGGGAGCTGTTTTTT.

The chain combines TRBV29-1 with TRBJ2-5, with D possibly TRBD1 on 5 matching bases. This CDR3 comprises 11 residues. Trimming shortened V by 8 bases and J by 2 bases, and 9 bases separated the two germline ends. Germline assignment: CDR1 SQVTM and CDR2 ANQGSEA. CDR3 DNA: TGCAGCACAGGCCTTCAAGAGACCCAGTACTTC. This encodes CSTGLQETQYF.

This clonotype was observed a few times. The J gene is TRBJ2-5, the V gene TRBV21-1; the table assigns TRBD1, which was not confirmed against the DNA. TRBV21-1 corresponds to a pseudogene. The length of the CDR3 is 15 residues. Here the CDR3 DNA reads TGTGCCAGCAACCCGCCGGGACAGGACCAAGAGACCCAGTACTTC. Its protein product is CASNPPGQDQETQYF.

This clonotype showed up just a few times. The gene calls are TRBV20-1 and TRBJ2-1; 7 bases fit TRBD2. The length of the CDR3 is 14 residues. The V and J ends lost 2 bases and 8 bases, in that order; junction bases with no gene match: 9. CDR1 DFQATT and CDR2 SNEGSKA come from the germline V gene (reference sequence). CDR3 sequence: CSARPTRTSHEQFF. The CDR3 nucleotides are TGCAGTGCTAGACCAACAAGGACTAGTCATGAGCAGTTCTTC.

The V gene is TRBV29-1, the J gene TRBJ1-1; 11 bases agree with TRBD1. V shed 4 bases, J shed 1 base, and the junction held 23 bases outside the gene matches. The germline V gene encodes CDR1 SQVTM and CDR2 ANQGSEA. This CDR3 is built from 21 residues. Here the CDR3 DNA reads TGCAGCGTTGCCCCAAAGGGTTATCGGACAGGGGGCCTCCCACCGAACACTGAAGCTTTCTTT. Amino acid sequence: CSVAPKGYRTGGLPPNTEAFF.

The chain recombines TRBV27 with TRBJ2-7; D is uncertain. Trimming shortened V by 0 bases and J by 0 bases, and 9 bases separated the two germline ends. The V gene's germline CDR1 is MNHEY and CDR2 SMNVEV (reference sequence). The CDR3 length is 15 residues. CDR3 bases: TGTGCCAGCAGTTTATCGGCCGCCGACTCCTACGAGCAGTACTTC. Translation gives CASSLSAADSYEQYF.

The J gene is TRBJ2-5, the V gene TRBV9; no reliable D call. The CDR3 spans 13 residues. Germline V gene lookup returns CDR1 SGDLS and CDR2 YYNGEE. V was pared by 0 bases and J by 7 bases, with 10 bases between. CDR3 protein: CASSVDAVGTQYF. CDR3 DNA: TGTGCCAGCAGCGTAGATGCCGTTGGGACCCAGTACTTC. Full variable domain (rest looked up from reference TRBV9 and TRBJ2-5): DSGVTQTPKHLITATGQRVTLRCSPRSGDLSVYWYQQSLDQGLQFLIQYYNGEERAKGNILERFSAQQFPDLHSELNLSSLELGDSALYFCASSVDAVGTQYFGPGTRLLVL.

The chain couples TRBV2 to TRBJ1-5, with TRBD1 as a possible D gene (5 bases). The V gene's germline CDR1 is SNHLY and CDR2 FYNNEI. The CDR3 extends over 13 amino acids. Trimming removed 4 bases from V and 5 bases from J, with 9 bases in between. The CDR3 coding sequence is TGTGCCAGCAGTGGGACAAAACATCAGCCCCAGCATTTT. Its translation is CASSGTKHQPQHF.

The V call is TRBV18, the J call TRBJ2-3; 8 bases align to TRBD2. This CDR3 has 16 amino acids. CDR1 and CDR2 (germline): KGHSH, LQKENI. V was clipped by 5 bases and J by 0 bases; unmatched bases: 7. The CDR3 loop reads CASSLKRGPSTDTQYF. Written as DNA, the CDR3 is TGTGCCAGCTCATTAAAGCGGGGGCCTAGCACAGATACGCAGTATTTT.